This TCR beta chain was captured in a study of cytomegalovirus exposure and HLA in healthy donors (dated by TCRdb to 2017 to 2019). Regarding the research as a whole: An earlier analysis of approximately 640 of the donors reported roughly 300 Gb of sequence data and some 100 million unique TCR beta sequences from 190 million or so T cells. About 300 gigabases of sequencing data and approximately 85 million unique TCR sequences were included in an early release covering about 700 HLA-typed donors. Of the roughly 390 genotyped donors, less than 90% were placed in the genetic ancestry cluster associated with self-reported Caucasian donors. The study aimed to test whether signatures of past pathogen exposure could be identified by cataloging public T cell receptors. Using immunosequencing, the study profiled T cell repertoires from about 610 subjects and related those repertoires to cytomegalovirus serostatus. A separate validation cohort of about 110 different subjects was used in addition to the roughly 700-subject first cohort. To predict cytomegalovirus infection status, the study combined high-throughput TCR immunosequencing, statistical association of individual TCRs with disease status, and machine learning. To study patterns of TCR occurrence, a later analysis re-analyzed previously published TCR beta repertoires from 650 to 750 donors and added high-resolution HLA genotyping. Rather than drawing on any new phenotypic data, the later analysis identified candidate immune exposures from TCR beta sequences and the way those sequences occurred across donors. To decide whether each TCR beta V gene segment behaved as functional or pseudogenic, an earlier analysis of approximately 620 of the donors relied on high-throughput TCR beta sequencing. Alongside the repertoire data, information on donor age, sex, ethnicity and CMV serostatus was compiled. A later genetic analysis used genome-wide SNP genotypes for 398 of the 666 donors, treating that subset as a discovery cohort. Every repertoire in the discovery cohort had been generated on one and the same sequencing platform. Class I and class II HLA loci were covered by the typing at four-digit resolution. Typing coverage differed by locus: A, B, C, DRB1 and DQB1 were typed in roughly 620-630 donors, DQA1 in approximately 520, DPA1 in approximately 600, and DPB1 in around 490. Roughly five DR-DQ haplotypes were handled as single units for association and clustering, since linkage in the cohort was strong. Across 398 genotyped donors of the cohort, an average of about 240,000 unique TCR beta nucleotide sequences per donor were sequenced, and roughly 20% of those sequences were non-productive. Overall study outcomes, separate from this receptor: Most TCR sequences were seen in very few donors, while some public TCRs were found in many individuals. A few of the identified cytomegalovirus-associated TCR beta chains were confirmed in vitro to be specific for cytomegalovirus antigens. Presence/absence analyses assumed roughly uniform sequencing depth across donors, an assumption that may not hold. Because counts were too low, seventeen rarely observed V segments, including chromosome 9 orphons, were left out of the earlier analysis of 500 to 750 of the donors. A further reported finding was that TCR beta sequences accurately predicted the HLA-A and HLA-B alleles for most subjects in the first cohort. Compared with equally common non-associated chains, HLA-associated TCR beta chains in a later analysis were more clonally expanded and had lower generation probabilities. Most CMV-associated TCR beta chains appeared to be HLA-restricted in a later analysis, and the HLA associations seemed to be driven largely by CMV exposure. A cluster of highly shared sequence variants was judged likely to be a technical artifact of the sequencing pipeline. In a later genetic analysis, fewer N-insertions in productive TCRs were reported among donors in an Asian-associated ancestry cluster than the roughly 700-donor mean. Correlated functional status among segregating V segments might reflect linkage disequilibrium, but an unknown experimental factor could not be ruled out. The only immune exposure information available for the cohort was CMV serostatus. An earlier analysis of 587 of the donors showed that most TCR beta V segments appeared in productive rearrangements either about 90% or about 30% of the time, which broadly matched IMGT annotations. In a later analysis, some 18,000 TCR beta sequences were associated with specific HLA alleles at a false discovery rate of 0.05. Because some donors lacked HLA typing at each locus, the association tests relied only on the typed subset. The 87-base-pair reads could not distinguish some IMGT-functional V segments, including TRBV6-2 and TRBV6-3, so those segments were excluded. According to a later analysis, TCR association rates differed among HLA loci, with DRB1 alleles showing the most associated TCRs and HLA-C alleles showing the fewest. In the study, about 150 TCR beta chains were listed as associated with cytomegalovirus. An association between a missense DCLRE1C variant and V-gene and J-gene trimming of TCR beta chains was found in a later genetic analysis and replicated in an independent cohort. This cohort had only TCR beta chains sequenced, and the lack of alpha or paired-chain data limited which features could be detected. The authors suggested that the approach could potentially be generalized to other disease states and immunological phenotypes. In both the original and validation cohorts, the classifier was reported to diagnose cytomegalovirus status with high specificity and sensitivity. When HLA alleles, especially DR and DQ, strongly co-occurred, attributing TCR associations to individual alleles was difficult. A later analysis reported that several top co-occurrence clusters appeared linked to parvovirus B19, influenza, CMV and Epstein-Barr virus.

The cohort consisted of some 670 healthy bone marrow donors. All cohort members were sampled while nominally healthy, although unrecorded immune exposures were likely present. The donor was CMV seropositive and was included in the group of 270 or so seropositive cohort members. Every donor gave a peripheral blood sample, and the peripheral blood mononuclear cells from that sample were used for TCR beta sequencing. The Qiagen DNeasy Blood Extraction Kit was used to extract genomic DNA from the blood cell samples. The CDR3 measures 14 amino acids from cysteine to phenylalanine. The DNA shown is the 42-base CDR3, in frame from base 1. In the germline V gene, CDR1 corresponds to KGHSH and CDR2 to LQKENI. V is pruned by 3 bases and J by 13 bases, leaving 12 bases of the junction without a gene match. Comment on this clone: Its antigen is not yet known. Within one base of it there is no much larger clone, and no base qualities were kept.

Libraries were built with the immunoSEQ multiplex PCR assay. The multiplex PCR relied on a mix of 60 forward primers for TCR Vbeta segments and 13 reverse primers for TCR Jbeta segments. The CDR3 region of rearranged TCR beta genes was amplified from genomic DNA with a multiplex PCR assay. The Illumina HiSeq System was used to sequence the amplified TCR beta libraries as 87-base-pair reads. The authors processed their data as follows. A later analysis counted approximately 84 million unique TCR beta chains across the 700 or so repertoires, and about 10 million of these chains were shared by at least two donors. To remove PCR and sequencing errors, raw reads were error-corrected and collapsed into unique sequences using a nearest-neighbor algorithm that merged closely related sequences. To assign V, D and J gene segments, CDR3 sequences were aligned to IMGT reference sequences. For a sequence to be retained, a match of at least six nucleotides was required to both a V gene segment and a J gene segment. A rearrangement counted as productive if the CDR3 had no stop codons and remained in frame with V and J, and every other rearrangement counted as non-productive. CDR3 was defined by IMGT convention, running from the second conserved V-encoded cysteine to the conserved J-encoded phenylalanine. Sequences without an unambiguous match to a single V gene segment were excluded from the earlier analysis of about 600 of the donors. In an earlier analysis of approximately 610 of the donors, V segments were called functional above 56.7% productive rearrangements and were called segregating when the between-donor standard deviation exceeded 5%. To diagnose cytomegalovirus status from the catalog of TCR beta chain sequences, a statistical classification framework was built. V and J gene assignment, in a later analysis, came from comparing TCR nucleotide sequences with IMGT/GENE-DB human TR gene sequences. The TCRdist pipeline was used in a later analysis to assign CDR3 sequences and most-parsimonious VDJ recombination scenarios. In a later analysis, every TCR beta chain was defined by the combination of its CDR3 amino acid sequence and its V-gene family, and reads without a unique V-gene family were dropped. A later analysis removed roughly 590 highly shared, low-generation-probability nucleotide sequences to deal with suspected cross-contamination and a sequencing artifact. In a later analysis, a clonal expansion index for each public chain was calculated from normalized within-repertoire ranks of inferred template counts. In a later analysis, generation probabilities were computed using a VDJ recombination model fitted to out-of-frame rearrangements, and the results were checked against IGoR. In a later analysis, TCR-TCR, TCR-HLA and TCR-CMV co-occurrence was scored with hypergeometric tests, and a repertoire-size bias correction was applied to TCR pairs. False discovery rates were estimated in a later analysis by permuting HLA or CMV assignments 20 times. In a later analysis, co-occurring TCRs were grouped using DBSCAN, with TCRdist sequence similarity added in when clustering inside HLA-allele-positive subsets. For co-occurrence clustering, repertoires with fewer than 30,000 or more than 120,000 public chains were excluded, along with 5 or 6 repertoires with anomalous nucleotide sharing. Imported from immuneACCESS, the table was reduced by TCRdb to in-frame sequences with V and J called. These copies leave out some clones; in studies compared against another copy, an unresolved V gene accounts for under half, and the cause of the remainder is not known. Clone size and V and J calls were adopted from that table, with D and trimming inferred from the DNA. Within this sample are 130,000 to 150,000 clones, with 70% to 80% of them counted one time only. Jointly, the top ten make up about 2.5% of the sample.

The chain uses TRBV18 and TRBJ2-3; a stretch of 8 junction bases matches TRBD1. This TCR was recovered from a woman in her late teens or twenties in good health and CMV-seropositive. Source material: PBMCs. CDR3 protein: CASSPRPATGEEYF. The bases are TGTGCCAGCTCACCGCGACCTGCGACAGGGGAGGAGTATTTT.